Below are 8 T cell receptor beta chains sequenced from a single sample in a study of identifying expanded T cells in peripheral blood. Only in-frame clones appear in the TCRdb table, and some are missing; sequencing was by immunoSEQ multiplex PCR. This table has 70,000 to 95,000 clones, 88% appearing once. Material for sequencing was blood. The source is a person aged 18 to 70 in good health.

The V gene is TRBV5-1, the J gene TRBJ1-1; the D is unclear. The germline CDR1 and CDR2 sequences are SGHRS and YFSETQ. Trimming stripped 2 bases from V and 1 base from J, with 6 bases between. CDR3 length: 13 residues. CDR3 in amino acids: CASSLKGNTEAFF. The CDR3 DNA sequence: TGCGCCAGCAGCTTAAAGGGGAACACTGAAGCTTTCTTT.

About this clone itself: One junction end does not reproduce the germline sequence, and a read error may be involved. The genes are TRBV7-9 and TRBJ1-5; 9 positions match TRBD1. This CDR3 is built from 15 residues. In germline, CDR1 is SEHNR, CDR2 FQNEAQ (reference sequence). The CDR3 spells CASSSGQGSSQPQHF. DNA for the CDR3: TGTGCCAGCAGCTCGGGACAGGGAAGCAGTCAGCCCCAGCATTTT.

The chain is built from TRBV7-2 and TRBJ1-2; D unresolved. The germline gives CDR1 SGHTA, CDR2 FQGNSA. The CDR3 totals 13 residues. Trimming pared 2 bases from V and 3 bases from J, leaving 7 bases between. CDR3 in amino acids: CASSLSTDYGYTF. For the CDR3, the DNA is TGTGCCAGCAGCTTATCCACCGACTATGGCTACACCTTC.

The genes are TRBV29-1 and TRBJ2-5; a weak D match, TRBD1 (6 bases). The V and J ends lost 6 bases and 0 bases respectively, with 8 bases between them. Germline V lookup: CDR1 SQVTM, CDR2 ANQGSEA. This CDR3 comprises 12 residues. In DNA form, the CDR3 reads TGCAGCGTAGGGGACAACCAAGAGACCCAGTACTTC. This gives the protein CSVGDNQETQYF.

The chain is built from TRBV19 and TRBJ1-1, with D possibly TRBD1 on 5 matching bases. CDR1 and CDR2 (germline): LNHDA, SQIVND (reference sequence). V lost 7 bases, J lost 11 bases, and 17 bases lay in between. The CDR3 runs 12 residues. CDR3 residues: CASTKAAGRAFF. The CDR3 DNA is TGTGCCAGTACCAAAGCGGCAGGGAGGGCTTTCTTT.

The chain couples TRBV19 to TRBJ2-7; D assignment may be TRBD1 or TRBD2 (5 bases each). Germline loops: CDR1 LNHDA, CDR2 SQIVND (reference sequence). This CDR3 is 13 amino acids long. V shed 3 bases and J shed 3 bases, with 9 bases lying between them. The CDR3 DNA sequence: TGTGCCAGTAGTATGGGGGTCTACTACGAGCAGTACTTC. Translated: CASSMGVYYEQYF.

The gene calls are TRBV19 and TRBJ2-5; weak D call: TRBD2 (5 bases). Between the trimmed V and J ends, which lost 4 bases and 5 bases, there was a span of 11 bases. Germline CDR1 is LNHDA and CDR2 is SQIVND (reference sequence). This CDR3 comprises 13 residues. The CDR3 bases are TGTGCCAGTAGTAGTAGTAGAGGGGAGACCCAGTACTTC. Translation gives CASSSSRGETQYF.

This clone was recorded once. This sequence joins TRBV4-2 and TRBJ2-1; 7 positions match TRBD2. This CDR3 contains 16 residues. Trimming took 1 base from V and 5 from J; bases not matched to a gene: 8. CDR1 is LGHNA, CDR2 YNFKEQ, per germline. As DNA, the CDR3 is TGTGCCAGCAGCCAAGTGGGCGGGAGTATCAACAATGAGCAGTTCTTC. This translates into CASSQVGGSINNEQFF.